This passage covers 28 T cell receptor beta chains from one sample sequenced in a study of shared clonotypes between healthy human individuals. The assay was immunoSEQ multiplex PCR, and TCRdb's table has in-frame clones only and misses some. Altogether about 2.1 million clones are present, 93% being singletons, with the ten largest covering under 2%. Positively selected for CCR7, the CD45RO-negative cells used as naive CD8 cells excluded terminally differentiated effector memory CD45RA+ cells. The sequenced sample was naive CD8+ T cells from PBMCs. The origin of the receptors is a man between 18 and 29 years old in good health. Some clones in this sample may be carry-over from other donors' samples.

This chain links TRBV7-9 with TRBJ2-7, with 9 bases fitting TRBD2. The CDR3 has 16 amino acids. Trimming at V came to 5 bases and at J to 3 bases, leaving 11 bases not matched to a gene. Germline V gives CDR1 SEHNR, CDR2 FQNEAQ (reference sequence). In DNA form, the CDR3 reads TGTGCCAGCAGCCCTAATAGCGGGAGAAGGGTCTACGAGCAGTACTTC. Encoded protein: CASSPNSGRRVYEQYF.

CDR3 loop: CASFGSAYEQYF. DNA of the CDR3: TGTGCCAGCTTCGGAAGCGCCTACGAGCAGTACTTC. V usage is TRBV2 and J usage is TRBJ2-7; D not certain. Germline V gives CDR1 SNHLY, CDR2 FYNNEI. The CDR3 runs to 12 residues. V lost 8 bases and J lost 2, with 10 bases in between.

The rearrangement uses TRBV5-8 and TRBJ2-3, with 8 positions matching TRBD1. This CDR3 region has 15 residues. The trim removed 4 bases at V and 2 bases at J, leaving 6 bases unmatched. Germline-derived CDR1 and CDR2 are SGHTS and YDEGEE. CDR3 sequence: CASSGGQATTDTQYF. The CDR3 DNA is TGTGCCAGCAGCGGGGGACAGGCTACCACAGATACGCAGTATTTT.

The count of this clone is one. The J gene is TRBJ2-7, the V gene TRBV7-2; 8 nucleotides match TRBD2. The CDR3 length is 14 residues. CDR1 is SGHTA, CDR2 FQGNSA, per germline. After removal of 2 bases from V and 4 bases from J, the junction contained 4 bases not matched to a gene. CDR3 residues: CASSLREGRYEQYF. In nucleotides, the CDR3 is TGTGCCAGCAGCTTACGGGAGGGCCGGTACGAGCAGTACTTC.

The chain is built from TRBV5-1 and TRBJ2-1; D possibly corresponds to TRBD2 (6 bases). The CDR3 extends over 17 amino acids. Germline values: CDR1 SGHRS, CDR2 YFSETQ. V was shortened by 1 base and J by 0 bases, with 14 bases between the two germline ends. CDR3 sequence: CASSLWDSQSSYNEQFF. The CDR3 DNA follows: TGCGCCAGCAGCTTGTGGGACTCTCAGAGCTCCTACAATGAGCAGTTCTTC.

The chain links TRBV7-2 to TRBJ2-1; 10 positions match TRBD2. Per the germline V gene, CDR1 is SGHTA and CDR2 is FQGNSA. This CDR3 contains 18 residues. J lost 7 bases, V lost 1 base, and 13 bases had no gene match. CDR3 in DNA: TGTGCCAGCAGCTTAGGGATACGTGGAAGCGGGAGGGGGAATGAGCAGTTCTTC. Its translation is CASSLGIRGSGRGNEQFF.

In this sample, this clone turned up once. The J gene is TRBJ2-7, the V gene TRBV27; 8 bases align to TRBD1. The CDR3 is 14 residues long. After removal of 7 bases from V and 0 bases from J, the junction contained 5 bases not matched to a gene. From germline, CDR1 is MNHEY and CDR2 SMNVEV (reference sequence). This chain's CDR3 is CASNKQGVSYEQYF. The CDR3 nucleotides are TGTGCCAGCAATAAACAGGGGGTCTCCTACGAGCAGTACTTC.

This sequence joins TRBV19 and TRBJ2-3; D might be TRBD2 (6 bases). CDR1 and CDR2 from the germline V gene are LNHDA and SQIVND (reference sequence). V lost 5 bases to trimming and J lost 6 bases, with 18 bases between them. The CDR3 contains 15 residues. Written as DNA, the CDR3 is TGTGCCAGTAGTCTCGGGATCCTCGGGAGCGATACGCAGTATTTT. Protein product: CASSLGILGSDTQYF.

V gene TRBV19 combines with J gene TRBJ2-7; D is ambiguous. This CDR3 has 12 amino acids. Germline V lookup: CDR1 LNHDA, CDR2 SQIVND (reference sequence). Trimming removed 4 bases at V and 7 bases at J, with 11 bases between. The CDR3 sequence: CASSSSNHEQYF. The CDR3 coding sequence is TGTGCCAGTAGTAGCAGCAATCATGAGCAGTACTTC. The full variable domain, with the rest looked up from reference TRBV19 and TRBJ2-7, is DGGITQSPKYLFRKEGQNVTLSCEQNLNHDAMYWYRQDPGQGLRLIYYSQIVNDFQKGDIAEGYSVSREKKESFPLTVTSAQKNPTAFYLCASSSSNHEQYFGPGTRLTVT.

The V call is TRBV15, the J call TRBJ1-4; D is possibly TRBD1 (5 bases). This CDR3 is 14 amino acids long. Germline V gives CDR1 LNHNV, CDR2 YYDKDF (reference sequence). V shed 5 bases and J shed 7 bases, with 14 bases lying between them. CDR3 sequence (DNA): TGTGCCACCAGCGTGGGACCGACGAGTGAAAAACTGTTTTTT. As protein: CATSVGPTSEKLFF.

The chain is built from TRBV18 and TRBJ2-7, with TRBD1 identical over 8 bases. Looked up from germline, CDR1 is KGHSH and CDR2 is LQKENI. The junction had 11 bases not matched to a gene; V was cut back by 3 bases and J by 4 bases. The CDR3 sequence is 16 residues long. CDR3: CASSPSDRVFFYEQYF. The CDR3 nucleotides read TGTGCCAGCTCACCTTCGGACAGGGTCTTTTTTTACGAGCAGTACTTC. The full variable domain, rest sourced from reference TRBV18 and TRBJ2-7, is NAGVMQNPRHLVRRRGQEARLRCSPMKGHSHVYWYRQLPEEGLKFMVYLQKENIIDESGMPKERFSAEFPKEGPSILRIQQVVRGDSAAYFCASSPSDRVFFYEQYFGPGTRLTVT.

The V call is TRBV9, the J call TRBJ2-1, with 8 bases matching TRBD1. The CDR3 runs 15 residues. Germline CDR1 SGDLS, CDR2 YYNGEE. Trimming removed 0 bases from V and 10 bases from J; junction bases left unmatched: 9. The CDR3 coding sequence is TGTGCCAGCAGCGTAGAGGGACAGGTTTATCGGGAGCAGTTCTTC. The encoded protein is CASSVEGQVYREQFF.

The chain has TRBV5-1 and TRBJ2-7; D possibly corresponds to TRBD1 (6 bases). CDR1 and CDR2 (germline): SGHRS, YFSETQ. Trimming pared 4 bases from V and 2 bases from J, leaving 19 bases between. The CDR3 loop spans 16 amino acids. The CDR3 region has the DNA TGCGCCAGCAGCCCCTCCCCCCGGACAGTTGCCTACGAGCAGTACTTC. It encodes CASSPSPRTVAYEQYF.

The chain couples TRBV6-6 to TRBJ1-5; tentatively, D is TRBD1 (5 bases). V lost 4 bases to trimming and J lost 3 bases, with 10 bases between them. The CDR3 length is 14 residues. In germline, CDR1 is MNHNY, CDR2 SVGAGI (reference sequence). Written as DNA, the CDR3 is TGTGCCAGCAGTTCAACAGGATTCAATCAGCCCCAGCATTTT. It codes for CASSSTGFNQPQHF.

This chain connects TRBV7-2 to TRBJ2-1, with D maybe TRBD1 (6 bases). The V gene's germline CDR1 is SGHTA and CDR2 FQGNSA. This CDR3 is 15 amino acids long. V was clipped by 3 bases and J by 4 bases, with 13 bases between them. CDR3 in amino acids: CASSFQGQPYNEQFF. CDR3 DNA: TGTGCCAGCAGCTTCCAGGGACAACCATACAATGAGCAGTTCTTC.

This rearrangement joins TRBV29-1 to TRBJ2-1; D call uncertain. Germline CDR1 reads SQVTM; CDR2 reads ANQGSEA. This CDR3 region has 12 residues. V was clipped by 4 bases and J by 3 bases, with 7 bases between them. The CDR3 loop is CSVVVGYNEQFF. CDR3 DNA sequence: TGCAGCGTTGTGGTGGGCTACAATGAGCAGTTCTTC.

The gene calls are TRBV6-5 and TRBJ2-5; no definite D call. Deletions cut 0 bases from V and 3 bases from J, with 5 bases between. Germline V gene data show CDR1 as MNHEY and CDR2 as SVGAGI. CDR3 length equals 13 residues. The CDR3 coding sequence is TGTGCCAGCAGTTACTCGAGTGAAGAGACCCAGTACTTC. It specifies CASSYSSEETQYF.

On this clone itself: The same CDR3 is also encoded by other DNA sequences in this sample. The V call is TRBV5-1, the J call TRBJ2-7; the D is unclear. Germline V gene sequence: CDR1 SGHRS, CDR2 YFSETQ. V was shortened by 1 base and J by 5 bases, with 10 bases between the two germline ends. The CDR3 is made up of 13 amino acids. The CDR3 DNA reads as TGCGCCAGCAGCTTGAGGCTTCTCGACGAGCAGTACTTC. This encodes CASSLRLLDEQYF.

As DNA, the CDR3 is TGTGCCAGCGCCCCGGGCTTCTCCTACGAGCAGTACTTC. Its translation is CASAPGFSYEQYF. V usage is TRBV27 and J usage is TRBJ2-7; D uncertain. Germline CDR1 MNHEY, CDR2 SMNVEV (reference sequence). The CDR3 length is 13 residues. Trimming took 8 bases from V and 0 from J, leaving 11 bases between them.

The V gene is TRBV15, the J gene TRBJ2-5; 8 nucleotides agree with TRBD1. This CDR3 is 15 amino acids long. CDR1 and CDR2 from the germline V gene are LNHNV and YYDKDF (reference sequence). V shed 3 bases, J shed 5 bases, and the junction held 8 bases outside the gene matches. This chain's CDR3 is CATSRGRGRGETQYF. CDR3 sequence (DNA): TGTGCCACCAGCAGGGGCAGGGGGCGCGGCGAGACCCAGTACTTC. The full variable domain, completed using reference TRBV15 and TRBJ2-5, is DAMVIQNPRYQVTQFGKPVTLSCSQTLNHNVMYWYQQKSSQAPKLLFHYYDKDFNNEADTPDNFQSRRPNTSFCFLDIRSPGLGDTAMYLCATSRGRGRGETQYFGPGTRLLVL.

Points on this clone: This same CDR3 is encoded by further DNA sequences in the sample. The CDR3 coding sequence is TGTGCCAGCAGCGTAGTGGGGGGCTCCTACAATGAGCAGTTCTTC. Protein sequence: CASSVVGGSYNEQFF. The genes are TRBV9 and TRBJ2-1; perhaps TRBD2 as D (6 bases). The germline V and J ends were trimmed by 0 bases and 0 bases, with 7 bases remaining between them. CDR3 length equals 15 residues. CDR1 is SGDLS and CDR2 is YYNGEE in the germline V gene.

V gene TRBV15 combines with J gene TRBJ2-1, with 8 bases that match TRBD2. Germline V CDR1 and CDR2: LNHNV, YYDKDF (reference sequence). The CDR3 is made up of 12 amino acids. The junction had 2 bases not matched to a gene; V was cut back by 9 bases and J by 4 bases. The CDR3 reads CATGLAYNEQFF. DNA for the CDR3: TGTGCCACAGGACTAGCTTACAATGAGCAGTTCTTC. Complete variable domain (other parts from reference TRBV15 and TRBJ2-1): DAMVIQNPRYQVTQFGKPVTLSCSQTLNHNVMYWYQQKSSQAPKLLFHYYDKDFNNEADTPDNFQSRRPNTSFCFLDIRSPGLGDTAMYLCATGLAYNEQFFGPGTRLTVL.

A few counts support this clone. At the DNA level, this CDR3 is encoded by other sequences in the same sample as well. The rearrangement uses TRBV15 and TRBJ1-1; D is undetermined. V lost 5 bases and J lost 0, with 4 bases in between. The CDR3 loop spans 12 amino acids. The germline V gene encodes CDR1 LNHNV and CDR2 YYDKDF (reference sequence). In DNA, the CDR3 is TGTGCCACCAGCGGACTGAACACTGAAGCTTTCTTT. Residues: CATSGLNTEAFF.

This chain joins TRBV5-1 and TRBJ2-3, with 9 nucleotides matching TRBD1. CDR1 SGHRS and CDR2 YFSETQ come from the germline V gene. The CDR3 totals 14 residues. The V gene end was trimmed by 4 bases and the J gene end by 1 base; junction bases not matched to a gene: 1. CDR3 sequence reads: CASSRTGGTDTQYF. CDR3 coding DNA: TGCGCCAGCAGCCGGACAGGGGGCACAGATACGCAGTATTTT.

This clone was observed a single time. The CDR3 DNA is TGTGCCAGCAGCGTAGGTGGCGGAAGTGGCTATGGCTACACCTTC. Its translation: CASSVGGGSGYGYTF. The V and J genes are TRBV9 and TRBJ1-2; D remains unclear. Per germline, CDR1 SGDLS and CDR2 YYNGEE. V gave up 0 bases and J gave up 4 bases, with 13 bases separating them. The CDR3 is made up of 15 amino acids.

This chain uses TRBV5-1 with TRBJ2-3; TRBD1 aligns across 7 bases. The germline V gene has CDR1 SGHRS and CDR2 YFSETQ. Losses at the gene ends were 4 bases for V and 0 bases for J; bases not matched to a gene: 11. This CDR3 contains 17 residues. CDR3 sequence (DNA): TGCGCCAGCAGCACTAGGGGGCCGGCGGGTAGCACAGATACGCAGTATTTT. Its protein is CASSTRGPAGSTDTQYF.

The chain recombines TRBV2 with TRBJ2-5, with no clear D. The CDR3 contains 14 residues. CDR1 and CDR2 from the germline V gene are SNHLY and FYNNEI. V dropped 2 bases and J dropped 3 bases, with 10 bases sitting between them. The CDR3 region has the DNA TGTGCCAGCAGTGAACAGCACATTGAAGAGACCCAGTACTTC. This encodes CASSEQHIEETQYF.

V is TRBV7-9 and J is TRBJ2-1, with D possibly matching TRBD2 (5 bases). Trimming took off 6 bases at V and 7 bases at J, with 19 bases between the two ends. Germline V gene lookup returns CDR1 SEHNR and CDR2 FQNEAQ (reference sequence). CDR3 length: 15 residues. The CDR3: CASRSTNLPRNEQFF. The CDR3 DNA sequence: TGTGCCAGCAGGTCGACTAATCTCCCGAGGAATGAGCAGTTCTTC. Full variable domain (missing parts from reference TRBV7-9 and TRBJ2-1): DTGVSQNPRHKITKRGQNVTFRCDPISEHNRLYWYRQTLGQGPEFLTYFQNEAQLEKSRLLSDRFSAERPKGSFSTLEIQRTEQGDSAMYLCASRSTNLPRNEQFFGPGTRLTVL.